This is a list of T cell receptor beta chains from one sample in a study of blood T cell repertoires in COVID-19. Here immunoSEQ multiplex PCR was the method, and the copy in TCRdb shows in-frame clones only, minus some. The sample contains around 170,000 clones, roughly four fifths of which appear only once. Source material: peripheral blood. These receptor sequences come from a woman in her forties with acute or convalescent COVID-19. The CDR3 runs from the conserved cysteine through the conserved F or W. The D gene is left open where the match is weak. The size entry is marked missing in some rows and otherwise reads once, few, many or a size class.

V gene	J gene	clone size	D gene	CDR3 protein	CDR3 DNA
TRBV10-2	TRBJ2-1	-	-	CASSDNTWGDEQFF	TGCGCCAGCAGTGACAATACGTGGGGGGACGAGCAGTTCTTC
TRBV28	TRBJ1-5	-	-	CASSTGTPAIYSNQPQHF	TGTGCCAGCAGTACCGGGACACCCGCCATTTATAGCAATCAGCCCCAGCATTTT
TRBV7-8	TRBJ1-4	-	TRBD1	CASSSRTGGGEKLFF	TGTGCCAGCAGCTCCCGGACAGGGGGCGGGGAAAAACTGTTTTTT
TRBV5-1	TRBJ2-7	-	TRBD1	CASSLGGGRLYEQYF	TGCGCCAGCAGCTTGGGAGGGGGCCGACTCTACGAGCAGTACTTC
TRBV5-1	TRBJ2-1	-	-	CASSLEGPGIDEQFF	TGCGCCAGCAGCTTGGAAGGTCCGGGAATTGATGAGCAGTTCTTC
TRBV28	TRBJ1-2	-	TRBD1	CASSPGTGGENGYTF	TGTGCCAGCAGTCCTGGGACAGGGGGCGAGAATGGCTACACCTTC
TRBV5-6	TRBJ2-7	-	-	CASTLGGEQYF	TGTGCCAGCACCCTCGGGGGAGAGCAGTACTTC
TRBV19	TRBJ1-5	-	-	CASSISRLSQHF	TGTGCCAGTAGTATTTCCCGACTGTCCCAGCATTTT
TRBV4-2	TRBJ2-3	once	-	CASSQVLATDTQYF	TGTGCCAGCAGCCAAGTCCTAGCGACAGATACGCAGTATTTT
TRBV19	TRBJ1-5	-	TRBD1	CASSWGQGGNQPQHF	TGTGCCAGTAGTTGGGGCCAGGGGGGCAATCAGCCCCAGCATTTT
TRBV7-9	TRBJ2-7	-	-	CASSFDLGSPYEQYF	TGTGCCAGCAGCTTTGATTTGGGGAGTCCCTACGAGCAGTACTTC
TRBV18	TRBJ2-7	-	-	CASSPPAGRRQYF	TGTGCCAGCTCACCACCGGCGGGTCGGCGGCAGTACTTC
TRBV7-3	TRBJ1-3	-	-	CASSRSPGNTIYF	TGTGCCAGCAGCCGGTCTCCCGGAAACACCATATATTTT
TRBV29-1	TRBJ2-4	-	TRBD1	CSAGQGGNIQYF	TGCAGCGCCGGACAGGGAGGAAACATTCAGTACTTC
TRBV28	TRBJ2-1	-	TRBD2	CASSFLSGGANEQFF	TGTGCCAGCAGTTTTCTCAGCGGGGGGGCGAATGAGCAGTTCTTC
TRBV19	TRBJ2-7	-	-	CASSMRPPTEQYF	TGTGCCAGTAGTATGAGGCCTCCCACAGAGCAGTACTTC
TRBV7-2	TRBJ1-2	once	-	CASSSQASLNYGYTF	TGTGCCAGCAGCTCCCAAGCCTCCCTTAACTATGGCTACACCTTC
TRBV28	TRBJ2-1	-	-	CASSLGGLNEQFF	TGTGCCAGCAGTTTAGGCGGCCTCAATGAGCAGTTCTTC
TRBV30	TRBJ2-5	-	-	CASEWAGREYF	TGTGCCTCCGAGTGGGCGGGGAGAGAGTACTTC
TRBV30	TRBJ1-2	-	TRBD1	CAWKTGANYGYTF	TGTGCCTGGAAGACAGGGGCTAACTATGGCTACACCTTC